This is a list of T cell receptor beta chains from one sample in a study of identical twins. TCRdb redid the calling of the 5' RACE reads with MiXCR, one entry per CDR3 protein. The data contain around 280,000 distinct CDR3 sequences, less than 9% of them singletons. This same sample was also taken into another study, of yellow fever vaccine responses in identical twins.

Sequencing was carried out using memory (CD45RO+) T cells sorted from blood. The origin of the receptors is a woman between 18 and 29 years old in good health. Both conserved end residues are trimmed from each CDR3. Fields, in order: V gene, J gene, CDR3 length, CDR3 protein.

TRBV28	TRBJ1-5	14	ASRSDRESSNQPQH
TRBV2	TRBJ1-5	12	ASTLNQGFEPQH
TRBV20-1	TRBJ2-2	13	SAFPGTGNTGELF
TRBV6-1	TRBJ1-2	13	ASSAGGGANYGYT
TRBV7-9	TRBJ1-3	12	ASRPTGEGNTIY
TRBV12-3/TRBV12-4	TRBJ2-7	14	ASSLGTSGSSYEQY
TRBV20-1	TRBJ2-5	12	SAMGLAGGETQY
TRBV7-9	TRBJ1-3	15	ASSSLRGTDSGNTIY
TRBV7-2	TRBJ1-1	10	ASSRDGSEAF
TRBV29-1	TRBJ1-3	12	SVGTGASGNTIY
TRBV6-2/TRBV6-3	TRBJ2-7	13	ASSYPQTGRYEQY
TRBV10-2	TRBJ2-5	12	ASSDFEFQETQY
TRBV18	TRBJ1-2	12	ASSHKTVNYGYT
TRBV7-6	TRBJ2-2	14	ASSPEAWGYTGELF
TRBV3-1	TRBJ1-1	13	ASSQEQGLGAEAF
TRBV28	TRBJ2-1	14	ASSLPQGFSYNEQF
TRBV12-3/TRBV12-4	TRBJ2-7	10	ASGQMVSEQY
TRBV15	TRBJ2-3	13	ATSSTSGGVGTQY
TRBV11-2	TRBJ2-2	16	ASSLSLLVQGASGELF
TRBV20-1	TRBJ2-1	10	SAGRGYNEQF
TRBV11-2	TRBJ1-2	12	ASSSILQGSGYT
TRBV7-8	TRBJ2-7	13	ASSAGTGGGNEQY
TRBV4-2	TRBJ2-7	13	ASSQEKGQSYEQY
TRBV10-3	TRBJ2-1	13	AISGRQNSYNEQF
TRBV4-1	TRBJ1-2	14	ASSQGSGGRLYGYT
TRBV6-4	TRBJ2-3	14	ASSDWTSGSTDTQY
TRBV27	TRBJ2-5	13	ASSSGLAGTETQY
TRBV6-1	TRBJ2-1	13	ASSPTGSSYNEQF
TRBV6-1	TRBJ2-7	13	ASEIETSGSYEQY
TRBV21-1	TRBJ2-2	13	ASSKSAERAGELF
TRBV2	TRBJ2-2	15	ASSETSGGARTGELF
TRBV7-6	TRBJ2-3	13	ASSLGLSGPDTQY
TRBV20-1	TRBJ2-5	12	SARFLAGAETQY
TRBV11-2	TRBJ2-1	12	ASSLVRGKNEQF
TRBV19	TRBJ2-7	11	ASSSLGSYEQY
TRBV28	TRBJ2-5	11	ASSPTIGETQY
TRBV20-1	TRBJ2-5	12	SATLAGEEKTQY
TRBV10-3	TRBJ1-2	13	ATRPDRGQDYGYT
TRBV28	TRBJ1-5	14	ASSLFSGFSNQPQH
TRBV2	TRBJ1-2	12	ASSELGVDYGYT
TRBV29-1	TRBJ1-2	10	SVVQGIDGYT
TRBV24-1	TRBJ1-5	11	ATSDGVFQPQH
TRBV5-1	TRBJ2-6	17	ASSLEPQGAEAGANVLT
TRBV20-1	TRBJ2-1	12	SARWTSGYNEQF
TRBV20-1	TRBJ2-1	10	SARRGGNEQF
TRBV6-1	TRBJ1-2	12	ASNTSRGLGGYT
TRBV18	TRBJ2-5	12	ASSPSGGLETQY
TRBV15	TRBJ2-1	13	ATSRAAGGPEEQF
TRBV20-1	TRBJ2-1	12	SAREGGDRAEQF
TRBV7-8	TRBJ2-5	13	ASSALRGIVETQY
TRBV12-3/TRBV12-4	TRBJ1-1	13	ASSLGDRANTEAF
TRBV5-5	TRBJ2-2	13	ASSWTSGNTGELF